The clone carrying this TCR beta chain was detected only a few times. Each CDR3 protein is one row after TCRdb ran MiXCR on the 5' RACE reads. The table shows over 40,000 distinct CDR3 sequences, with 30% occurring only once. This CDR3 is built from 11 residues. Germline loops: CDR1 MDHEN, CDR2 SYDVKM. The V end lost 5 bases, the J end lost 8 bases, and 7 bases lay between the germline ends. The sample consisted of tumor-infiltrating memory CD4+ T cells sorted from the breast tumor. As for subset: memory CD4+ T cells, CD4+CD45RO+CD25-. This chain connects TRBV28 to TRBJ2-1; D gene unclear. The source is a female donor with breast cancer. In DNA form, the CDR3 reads TGTGCCAGCAGTCCCTTCCATGAGCAGTTCTTC. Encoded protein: CASSPFHEQFF.